A selection of T cell receptor beta chains follows, all from one sample in a study of radiotherapy plus CTLA-4 blockade in lung cancer. Profiling relied on immunoSEQ multiplex PCR, and the TCRdb table lists in-frame clones only, not all of them. The sample has 120,000 or so clones, 75% to 90% seen once. This material consisted of peripheral blood, taken from a patient treated with radiotherapy plus ipilimumab. The receptors derive from a human donor with non-small cell lung cancer that progressed on radiotherapy plus ipilimumab. Each CDR3 is given with its conserved first and last residue. The order of the fields is clone size, V gene, J gene, D gene, CDR3 DNA, CDR3 protein. D genes are given only for firm matches. Size is omitted from some rows. Given values are once, few, many or a class for expanded clones.

>few|TRBV4-1|TRBJ2-1|TRBD2
TGCGCCAGCAGCCAATTCTCCGGGACTAGCGGGTACAATGAGCAGTTCTTC
CASSQFSGTSGYNEQFF
>NA|TRBV19|TRBJ2-7|NA
TGTGCCAGTAGTATAGGCTTTCAGACAGGAATAGACGAGCAGTACTTC
CASSIGFQTGIDEQYF
>NA|TRBV2|TRBJ2-2|TRBD1
TGTGCCAGCAGTTCAGGGGGTACCGGGGAGCTGTTTTTT
CASSSGGTGELFF
>NA|TRBV5-8|TRBJ2-2|TRBD1
TGTGCCAGCAGCTCAATTCGCGTGGGACAGGGGAACCCCGGGGAGCTGTTTTTT
CASSSIRVGQGNPGELFF
>once|TRBV4-1|TRBJ2-4|NA
TGCGCCAGCAGCCTCCAGCCGGGGGCAGGCAAAAACATTCAGTACTTC
CASSLQPGAGKNIQYF
>once|TRBV19|TRBJ2-7|NA
TGTGCCAGTAGTCAGGGGTTTTACGAGCAGTACTTC
CASSQGFYEQYF
>NA|TRBV5-6|TRBJ2-7|NA
TGTGCCAGCTTCGAGGAGGGGTCCTACGAGCAGTACTTC
CASFEEGSYEQYF
>NA|TRBV19|TRBJ1-1|TRBD1
TGTGCCAGTAGTCGGGACAGGGAAGGTTTTAATGAAGCTTTCTTT
CASSRDREGFNEAFF
>once|TRBV5-1|TRBJ2-3|NA
TGCGCCAGCAGCTTAGACACAGACACAGATACGCAGTATTTT
CASSLDTDTDTQYF
>NA|TRBV7-7|TRBJ2-5|TRBD2
TGTGCTAGCAGCTCATTAGCGGGGAGGGCCAAGGAGACCCAGTACTTC
CASSSLAGRAKETQYF
>NA|TRBV29-1|TRBJ2-3|TRBD2
TGCAGCGTCGCTAGGGAAGCGGGAGCCCCCACAGATACGCAGTATTTT
CSVAREAGAPTDTQYF
>NA|TRBV18|TRBJ2-7|TRBD1
TGTGCCAGCTCACAGGGGTTGACAGGGAACGAGCAGTACTTC
CASSQGLTGNEQYF
>NA|TRBV6-1|TRBJ2-4|NA
TGTGCCAGCAGTGACCAGGGCTTACTAGCCAAAAACATTCAGTACTTC
CASSDQGLLAKNIQYF
>NA|TRBV5-1|TRBJ2-2|TRBD2
TGCGCCAGCAGCTTGGTCTCCATAGCGGGGACCGGGGAGCTGTTTTTT
CASSLVSIAGTGELFF